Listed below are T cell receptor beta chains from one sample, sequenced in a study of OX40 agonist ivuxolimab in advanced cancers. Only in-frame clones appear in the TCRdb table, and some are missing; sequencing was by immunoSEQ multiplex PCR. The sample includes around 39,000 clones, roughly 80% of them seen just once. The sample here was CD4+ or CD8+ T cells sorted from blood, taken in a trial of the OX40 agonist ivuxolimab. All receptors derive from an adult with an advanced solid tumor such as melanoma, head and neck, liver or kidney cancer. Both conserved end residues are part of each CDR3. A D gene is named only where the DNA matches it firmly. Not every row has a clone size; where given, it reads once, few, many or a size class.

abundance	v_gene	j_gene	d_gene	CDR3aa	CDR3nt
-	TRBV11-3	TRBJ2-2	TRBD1	CASSARTGNTGELFF	TGTGCCAGCAGCGCGCGGACAGGGAACACCGGGGAGCTGTTTTTT
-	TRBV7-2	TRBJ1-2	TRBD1	CASSLAGTARYGYTF	TGTGCCAGCAGCTTAGCGGGGACAGCTCGATATGGCTACACCTTC
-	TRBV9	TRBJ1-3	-	CASSVGSFFSGNTIYF	TGTGCCAGCAGCGTCGGGTCCTTTTTCTCTGGAAACACCATATATTTT
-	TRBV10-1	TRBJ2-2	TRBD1	CASTLTGIAGELFF	TGCGCCAGCACTCTGACAGGGATCGCCGGGGAGCTGTTTTTT
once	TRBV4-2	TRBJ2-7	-	CASSQGVQRPEVDEQYF	TGTGCCAGCAGCCAAGGGGTCCAGAGGCCGGAGGTCGACGAGCAGTACTTC
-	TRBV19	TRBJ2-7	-	CASSTQTGHEQYF	TGTGCCAGTAGTACCCAAACAGGTCACGAGCAGTACTTC
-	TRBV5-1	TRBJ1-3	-	CASSLDGVRGNTIYF	TGCGCCAGCAGCTTGGATGGGGTGAGGGGAAACACCATATATTTT
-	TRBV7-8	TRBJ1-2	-	CASSASSTGGYTF	TGTGCCAGCAGCGCCTCATCCACAGGCGGCTACACCTTC
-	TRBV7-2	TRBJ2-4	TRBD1	CASSFQAGSRTGAKNIQYF	TGTGCCAGCAGCTTCCAAGCCGGATCCAGGACAGGAGCCAAAAACATTCAGTACTTC
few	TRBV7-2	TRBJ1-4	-	CASSLDGARGEKLFF	TGTGCCAGCAGCTTAGATGGGGCACGCGGTGAAAAACTGTTTTTT
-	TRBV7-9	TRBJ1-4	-	CASNRHATNEKLFF	TGTGCCAGCAACCGACACGCAACTAATGAAAAACTGTTTTTT
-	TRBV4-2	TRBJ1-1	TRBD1	CASSQPYRGRNTEAFF	TGTGCCAGCAGCCAGCCCTACAGGGGGCGAAACACTGAAGCTTTCTTT
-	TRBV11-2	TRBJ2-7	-	CASSLSDGPTEQYF	TGTGCCAGCAGCTTATCGGACGGGCCGACGGAGCAGTACTTC
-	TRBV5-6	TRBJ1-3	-	CASSFRIGARSGNTIYF	TGTGCCAGCAGCTTTAGAATTGGAGCCCGATCTGGAAACACCATATATTTT
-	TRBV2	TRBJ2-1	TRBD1	CASRTGGNEQFF	TGTGCCAGCAGGACAGGGGGGAATGAGCAGTTCTTC
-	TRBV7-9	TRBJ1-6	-	CASTESSYNSPLHF	TGTGCCAGCACTGAGAGCTCCTATAATTCACCCCTCCACTTT
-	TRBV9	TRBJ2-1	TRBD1	CASSSRRTIVPGQVAGSFDEQFF	TGTGCCAGCAGCAGCAGAAGAACTATCGTCCCGGGACAGGTTGCTGGGTCGTTCGATGAGCAGTTCTTC
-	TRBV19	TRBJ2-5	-	CASSVASSGETQYF	TGTGCCAGTAGTGTTGCCTCCTCAGGGGAGACCCAGTACTTC
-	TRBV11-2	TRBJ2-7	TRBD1	CASSLDWDRATYEQYF	TGTGCCAGCAGCTTGGATTGGGACAGGGCGACCTACGAGCAGTACTTC
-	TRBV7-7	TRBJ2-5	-	CASSLGYGNQETQYF	TGTGCTAGCAGCTTAGGTTACGGAAATCAAGAGACCCAGTACTTC
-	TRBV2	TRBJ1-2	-	CASSPDYGYTF	TGTGCCAGCAGTCCGGACTATGGCTACACCTTC
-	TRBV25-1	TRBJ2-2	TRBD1	CASSRTGVNTGELFF	TGTGCCAGCAGCAGGACAGGGGTGAACACCGGGGAGCTGTTTTTT
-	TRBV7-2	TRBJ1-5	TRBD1	CASSPRAGGDQPQHF	TGTGCCAGCAGCCCGCGGGCAGGGGGCGATCAGCCCCAGCATTTT
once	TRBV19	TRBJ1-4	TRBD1	CASSAPDRATNEKLFF	TGTGCCAGTAGTGCCCCCGACAGGGCGACTAATGAAAAACTGTTTTTT
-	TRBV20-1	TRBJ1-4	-	CSASREKLFF	TGCAGTGCTAGCAGGGAAAAACTGTTTTTT
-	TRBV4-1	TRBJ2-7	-	CASSQSGGPSYEQYF	TGCGCCAGCAGCCAGTCCGGGGGGCCCTCCTACGAGCAGTACTTC
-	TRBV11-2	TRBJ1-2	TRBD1	CASSPTRTGGGYTF	TGTGCCAGCAGCCCAACCCGGACAGGGGGTGGCTACACCTTC
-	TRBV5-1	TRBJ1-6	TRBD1	CASSDQGQGRNSPLHF	TGCGCCAGCAGCGACCAAGGACAGGGGAGAAATTCACCCCTCCACTTT
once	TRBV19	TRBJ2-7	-	CASSTGPLYEQYF	TGTGCCAGTAGTACGGGACCGCTCTACGAGCAGTACTTC
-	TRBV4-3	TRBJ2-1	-	CASSPGLTSYNEQFF	TGCGCCAGCAGCCCGGGACTTACGTCCTACAATGAGCAGTTCTTC
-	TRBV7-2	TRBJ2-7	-	CASSPNYEQYF	TGTGCCAGCAGCCCGAACTACGAGCAGTACTTC
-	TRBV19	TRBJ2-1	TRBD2	CASSIDLLAGSPYNEQFF	TGTGCCAGTAGTATAGATCTACTAGCGGGGAGTCCCTACAATGAGCAGTTCTTC
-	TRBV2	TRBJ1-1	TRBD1	CASSPGQVNTEAFF	TGTGCCAGCAGTCCGGGACAGGTGAACACTGAAGCTTTCTTT
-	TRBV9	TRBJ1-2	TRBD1	CASSARGGDRGLGYTF	TGTGCCAGCAGCGCCAGAGGGGGGGACAGGGGGCTTGGCTACACCTTC
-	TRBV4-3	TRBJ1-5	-	CASSQVYAQPQHF	TGCGCCAGCAGCCAAGTTTACGCTCAGCCCCAGCATTTT
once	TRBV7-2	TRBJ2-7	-	CASSPSAGVGEQYF	TGTGCCAGCAGCCCTTCTGCAGGGGTGGGGGAGCAGTACTTC
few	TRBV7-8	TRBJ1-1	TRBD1	CASSHATGQANTEAFF	TGTGCCAGCAGCCATGCGACCGGACAGGCGAACACTGAAGCTTTCTTT
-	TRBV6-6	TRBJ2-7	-	CASRTGAPSSYEQYF	TGTGCCAGCAGAACCGGGGCCCCGAGCTCCTACGAGCAGTACTTC
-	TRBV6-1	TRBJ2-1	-	CASQFSYNEQFF	TGTGCCAGCCAGTTCTCCTACAATGAGCAGTTCTTC
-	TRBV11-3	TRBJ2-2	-	CASSLDPARHTGELFF	TGTGCCAGCAGCTTAGATCCTGCCAGGCATACCGGGGAGCTGTTTTTT
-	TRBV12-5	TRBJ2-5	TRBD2	CASGLGHRTSGEETQYF	TGTGCTAGTGGTTTGGGTCACCGGACTAGCGGGGAAGAGACCCAGTACTTC
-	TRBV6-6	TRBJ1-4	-	CASSYSGGGEEKLFF	TGTGCCAGCAGTTACTCGGGGGGCGGAGAAGAAAAACTGTTTTTT
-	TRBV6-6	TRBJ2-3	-	CASSYSGENTDTQYF	TGTGCCAGCAGTTACTCCGGGGAGAACACAGATACGCAGTATTTT
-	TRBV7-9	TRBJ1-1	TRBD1	CASSLDWAGGYADTEAFF	TGTGCCAGCAGCTTAGATTGGGCAGGGGGCTATGCGGACACTGAAGCTTTCTTT
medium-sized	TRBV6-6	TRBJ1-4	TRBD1	CASSDRVAEKLFF	TGTGCCAGCAGCGACAGGGTCGCTGAAAAACTGTTTTTT
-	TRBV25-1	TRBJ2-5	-	CASRGSGSYQETQYF	TGTGCCAGCAGGGGGTCCGGGAGCTACCAAGAGACCCAGTACTTC
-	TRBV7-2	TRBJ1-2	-	CASSLVGRNYGYTF	TGTGCCAGCAGCTTAGTCGGCAGGAACTATGGCTACACCTTC
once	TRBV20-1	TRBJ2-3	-	CSARTDTQYF	TGCAGTGCTAGGACAGATACGCAGTATTTT
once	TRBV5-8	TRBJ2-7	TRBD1	CASSLAGQGDLQRLSYEQYF	TGTGCCAGCAGCTTGGCCGGGCAGGGGGACCTTCAACGCCTCTCCTACGAGCAGTACTTC
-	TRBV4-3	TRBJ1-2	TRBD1	CASSHPDRPHYGYTF	TGCGCCAGCAGCCACCCGGACAGGCCACACTATGGCTACACCTTC
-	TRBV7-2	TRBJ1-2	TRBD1	CASSPGTGYGYTF	TGTGCCAGCAGTCCCGGGACAGGGTATGGCTACACCTTC